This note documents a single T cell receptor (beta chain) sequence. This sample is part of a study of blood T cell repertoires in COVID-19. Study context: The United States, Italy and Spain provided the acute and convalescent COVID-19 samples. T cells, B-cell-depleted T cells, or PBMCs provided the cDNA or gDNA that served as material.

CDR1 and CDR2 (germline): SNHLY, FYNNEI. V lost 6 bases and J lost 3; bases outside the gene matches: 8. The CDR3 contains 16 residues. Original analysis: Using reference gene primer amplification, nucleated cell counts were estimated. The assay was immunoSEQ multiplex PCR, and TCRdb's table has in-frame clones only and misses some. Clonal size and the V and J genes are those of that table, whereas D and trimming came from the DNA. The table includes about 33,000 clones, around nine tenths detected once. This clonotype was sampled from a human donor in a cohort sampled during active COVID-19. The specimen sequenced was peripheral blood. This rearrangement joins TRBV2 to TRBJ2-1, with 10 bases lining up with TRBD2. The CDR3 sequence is CASSAGTSAVYNEQFF. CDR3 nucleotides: TGTGCCAGCAGCGCCGGGACTAGCGCCGTCTACAATGAGCAGTTCTTC. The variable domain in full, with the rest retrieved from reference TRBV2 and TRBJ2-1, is EPEVTQTPSHQVTQMGQEVILRCVPISNHLYFYWYRQILGQKVEFLVSFYNNEISEKSEIFDDQFSVERPDGSNFTLKIRSTKLEDSAMYFCASSAGTSAVYNEQFFGPGTRLTVL.